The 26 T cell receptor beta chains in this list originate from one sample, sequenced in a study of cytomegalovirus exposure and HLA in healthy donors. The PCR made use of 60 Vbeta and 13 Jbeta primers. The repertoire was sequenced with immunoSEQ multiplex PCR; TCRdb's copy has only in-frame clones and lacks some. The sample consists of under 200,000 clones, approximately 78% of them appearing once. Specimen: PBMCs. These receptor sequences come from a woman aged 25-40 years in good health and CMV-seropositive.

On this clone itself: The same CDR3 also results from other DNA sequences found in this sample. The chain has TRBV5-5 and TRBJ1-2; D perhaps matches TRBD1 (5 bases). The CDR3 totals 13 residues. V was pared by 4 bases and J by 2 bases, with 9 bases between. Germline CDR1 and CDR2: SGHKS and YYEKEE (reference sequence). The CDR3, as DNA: TGTGCCAGCAGCCCTGCAGGGAACTATGGCTACACCTTC. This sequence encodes CASSPAGNYGYTF.

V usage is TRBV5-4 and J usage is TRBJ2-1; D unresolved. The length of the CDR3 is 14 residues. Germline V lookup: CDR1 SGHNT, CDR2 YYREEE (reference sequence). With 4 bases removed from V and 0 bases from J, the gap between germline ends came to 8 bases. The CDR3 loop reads CASSGPYSYNEQFF. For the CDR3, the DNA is TGTGCCAGCAGCGGCCCATACTCCTACAATGAGCAGTTCTTC.

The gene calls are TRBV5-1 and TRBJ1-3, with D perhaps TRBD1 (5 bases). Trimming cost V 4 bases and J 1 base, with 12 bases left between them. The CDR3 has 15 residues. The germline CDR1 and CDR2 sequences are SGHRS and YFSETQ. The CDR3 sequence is CASSPKTESGNTIYF. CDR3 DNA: TGCGCCAGCAGCCCTAAGACAGAATCTGGAAACACCATATATTTT.

CDR3 loop: CASSYSPQGTNSPLHF. The DNA of the CDR3 is TGTGCCAGCAGTTACTCCCCACAGGGAACGAATTCACCCCTCCACTTT. The chain couples TRBV6-5 to TRBJ1-6; tentative D call: TRBD1 (6 bases). Germline V gives CDR1 MNHEY, CDR2 SVGAGI. This CDR3 is 16 amino acids long. Trimming took 0 bases from V and 7 from J, leaving 13 bases between them.

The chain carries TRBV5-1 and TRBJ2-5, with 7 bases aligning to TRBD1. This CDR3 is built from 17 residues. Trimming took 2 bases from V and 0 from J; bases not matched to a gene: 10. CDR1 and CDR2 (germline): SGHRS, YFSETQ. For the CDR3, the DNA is TGCGCCAGCAGCTTCGACGGACAGGAGACGTACCAAGAGACCCAGTACTTC. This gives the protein CASSFDGQETYQETQYF.

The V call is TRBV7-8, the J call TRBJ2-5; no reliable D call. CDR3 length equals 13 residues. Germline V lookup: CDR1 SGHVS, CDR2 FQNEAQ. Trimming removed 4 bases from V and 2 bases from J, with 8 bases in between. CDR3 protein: CASSSGPQETQYF. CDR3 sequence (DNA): TGTGCCAGCAGCTCCGGTCCACAAGAGACCCAGTACTTC. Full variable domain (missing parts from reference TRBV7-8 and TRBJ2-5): GAGVSQSPRYKVAKRGQDVALRCDPISGHVSLFWYQQALGQGPEFLTYFQNEAQLDKSGLPSDRFFAERPEGSVSTLKIQRTQQEDSAVYLCASSSGPQETQYFGPGTRLLVL.

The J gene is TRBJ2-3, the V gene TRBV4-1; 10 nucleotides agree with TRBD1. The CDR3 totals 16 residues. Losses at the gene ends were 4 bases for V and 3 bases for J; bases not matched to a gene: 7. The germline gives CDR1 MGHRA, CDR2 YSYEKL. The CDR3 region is CASSPGGTGETDTQYF. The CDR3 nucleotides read TGCGCCAGCAGCCCCGGTGGGACAGGGGAAACAGATACGCAGTATTTT.

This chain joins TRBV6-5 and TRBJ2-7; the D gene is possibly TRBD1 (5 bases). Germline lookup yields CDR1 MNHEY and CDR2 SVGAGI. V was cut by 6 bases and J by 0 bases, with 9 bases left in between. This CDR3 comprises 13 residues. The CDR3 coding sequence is TGTGCCAGCAGACGACAGTCCTCCTACGAGCAGTACTTC. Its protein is CASRRQSSYEQYF.

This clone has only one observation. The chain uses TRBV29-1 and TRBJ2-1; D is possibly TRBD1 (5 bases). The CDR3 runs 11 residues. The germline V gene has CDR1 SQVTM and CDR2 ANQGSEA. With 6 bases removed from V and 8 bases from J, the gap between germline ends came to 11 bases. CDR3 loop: CSVRTRDEQFF. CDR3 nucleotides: TGCAGCGTAAGGACCAGGGATGAGCAGTTCTTC.

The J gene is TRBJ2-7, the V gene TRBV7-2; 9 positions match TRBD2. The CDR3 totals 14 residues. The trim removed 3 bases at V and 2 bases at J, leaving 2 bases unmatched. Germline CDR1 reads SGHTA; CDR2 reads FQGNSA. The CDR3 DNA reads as TGTGCCAGCAGCTTGACTAGCGGACCCTACGAGCAGTACTTC. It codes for CASSLTSGPYEQYF.

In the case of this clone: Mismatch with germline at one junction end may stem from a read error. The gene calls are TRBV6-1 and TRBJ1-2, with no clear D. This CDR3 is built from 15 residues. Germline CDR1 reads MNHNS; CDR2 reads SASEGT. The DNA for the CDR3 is TGTGTCAGCAGTGAACTGACTTCTAACCCCAATGGCTACACCTTC. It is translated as CVSSELTSNPNGYTF.

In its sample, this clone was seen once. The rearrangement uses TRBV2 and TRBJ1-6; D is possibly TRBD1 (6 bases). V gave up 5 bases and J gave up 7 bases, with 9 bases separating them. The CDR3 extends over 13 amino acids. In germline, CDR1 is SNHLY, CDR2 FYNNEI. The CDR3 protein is CASSSGVNSPLHF. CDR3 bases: TGTGCCAGCAGTTCAGGGGTCAATTCACCCCTCCACTTT.

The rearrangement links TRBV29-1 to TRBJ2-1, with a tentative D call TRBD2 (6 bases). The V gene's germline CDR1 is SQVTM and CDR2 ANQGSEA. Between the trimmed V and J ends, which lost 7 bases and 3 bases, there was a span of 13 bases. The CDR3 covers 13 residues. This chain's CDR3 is CSGGGTFYNEQFF. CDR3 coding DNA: TGCAGCGGTGGGGGGACTTTCTACAATGAGCAGTTCTTC.

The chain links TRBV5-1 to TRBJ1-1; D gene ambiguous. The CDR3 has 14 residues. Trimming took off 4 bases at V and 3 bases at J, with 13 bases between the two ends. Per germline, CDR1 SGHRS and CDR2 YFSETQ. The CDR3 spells CASSPQLRDTEAFF. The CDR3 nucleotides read TGCGCCAGCAGCCCACAACTGAGGGACACTGAAGCTTTCTTT.

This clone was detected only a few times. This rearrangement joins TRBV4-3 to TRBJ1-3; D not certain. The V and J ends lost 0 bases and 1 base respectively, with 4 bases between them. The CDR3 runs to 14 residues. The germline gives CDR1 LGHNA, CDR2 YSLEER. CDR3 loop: CASSQDPSGNTIYF. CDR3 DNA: TGCGCCAGCAGCCAAGATCCGTCTGGAAACACCATATATTTT.

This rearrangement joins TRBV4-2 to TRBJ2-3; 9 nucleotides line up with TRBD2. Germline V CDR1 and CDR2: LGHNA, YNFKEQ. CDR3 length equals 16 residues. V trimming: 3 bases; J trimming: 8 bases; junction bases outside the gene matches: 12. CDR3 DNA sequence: TGTGCCAGCAGCCAGAGGCCGGGACTAGCCGGGGCTACGCAGTATTTT. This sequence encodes CASSQRPGLAGATQYF.

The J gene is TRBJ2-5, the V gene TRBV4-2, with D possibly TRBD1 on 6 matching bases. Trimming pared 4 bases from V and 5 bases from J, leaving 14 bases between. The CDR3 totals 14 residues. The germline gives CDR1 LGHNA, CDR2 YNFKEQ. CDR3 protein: CASSPQRQGETQYF. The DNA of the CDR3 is TGTGCCAGCAGCCCACAAAGGCAGGGGGAGACCCAGTACTTC.

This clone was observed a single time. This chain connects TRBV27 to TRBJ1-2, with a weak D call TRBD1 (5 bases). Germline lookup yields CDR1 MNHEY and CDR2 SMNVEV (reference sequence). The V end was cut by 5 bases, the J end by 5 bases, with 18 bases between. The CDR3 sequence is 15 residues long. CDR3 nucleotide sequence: TGTGCCAGCAGTGTCCGGGGATTGGGGGGATATGGCTACACCTTC. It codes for CASSVRGLGGYGYTF.

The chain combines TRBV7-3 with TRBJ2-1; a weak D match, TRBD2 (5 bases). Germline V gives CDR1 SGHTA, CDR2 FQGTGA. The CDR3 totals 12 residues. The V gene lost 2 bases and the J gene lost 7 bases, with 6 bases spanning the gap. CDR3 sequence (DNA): TGTGCCAGCAGCTTATCGGGGAATGAGCAGTTCTTC. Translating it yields CASSLSGNEQFF.

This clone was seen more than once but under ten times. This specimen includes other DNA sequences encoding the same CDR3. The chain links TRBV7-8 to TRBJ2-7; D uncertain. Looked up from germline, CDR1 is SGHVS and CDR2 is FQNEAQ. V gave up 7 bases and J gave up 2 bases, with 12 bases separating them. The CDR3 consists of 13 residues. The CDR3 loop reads CASKQRQAYEQYF. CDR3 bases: TGTGCCAGCAAGCAAAGGCAGGCCTACGAGCAGTACTTC.

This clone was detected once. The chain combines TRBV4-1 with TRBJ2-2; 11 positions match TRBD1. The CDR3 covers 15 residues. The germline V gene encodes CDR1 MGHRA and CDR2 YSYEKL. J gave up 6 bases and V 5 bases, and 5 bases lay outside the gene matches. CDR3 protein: CASSYPGQGAGELFF. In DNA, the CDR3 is TGCGCCAGCAGCTACCCGGGACAGGGGGCCGGGGAGCTGTTTTTT.

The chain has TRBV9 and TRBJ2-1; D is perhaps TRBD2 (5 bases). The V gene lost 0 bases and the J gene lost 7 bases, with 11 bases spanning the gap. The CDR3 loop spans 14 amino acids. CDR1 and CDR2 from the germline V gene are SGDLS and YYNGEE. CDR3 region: CASSVGAALNEQFF. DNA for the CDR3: TGTGCCAGCAGCGTAGGAGCGGCCCTTAATGAGCAGTTCTTC.

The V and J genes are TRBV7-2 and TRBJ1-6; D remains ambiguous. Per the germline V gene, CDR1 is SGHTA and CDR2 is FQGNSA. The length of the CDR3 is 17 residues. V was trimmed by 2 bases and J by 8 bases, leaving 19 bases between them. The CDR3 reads CASSLTVGTEIYSPLHF. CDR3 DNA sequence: TGTGCCAGCAGCTTAACGGTGGGTACAGAGATATATTCACCCCTCCACTTT.

CDR3 DNA sequence: TGTGCCTGGAGTTGGAGAGCGGTTAATTCACCCCTCCACTTT. Its protein product is CAWSWRAVNSPLHF. V gene TRBV30 combines with J gene TRBJ1-6; the D is unclear. The CDR3 runs 14 residues. Germline lookup yields CDR1 GTSNPN and CDR2 SVGIG (reference sequence). V was shortened by 2 bases and J by 6 bases, with 11 bases between the two germline ends.

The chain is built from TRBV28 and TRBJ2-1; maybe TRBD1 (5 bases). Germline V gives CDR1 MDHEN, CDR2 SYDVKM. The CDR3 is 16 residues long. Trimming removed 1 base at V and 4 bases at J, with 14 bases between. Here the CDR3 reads CASSLLGQGRYNEQFF. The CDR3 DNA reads TGTGCCAGCAGTTTATTAGGGCAGGGTAGATACAATGAGCAGTTCTTC.

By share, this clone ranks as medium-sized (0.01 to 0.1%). The CDR3 protein is CASSLTFRRGDEQYF. The CDR3 region has the DNA TGTGCCAGCAGCCTGACTTTCCGGAGGGGCGACGAGCAGTACTTC. The chain employs TRBV5-6 and TRBJ2-7, with a weak D call TRBD2 (6 bases). Trimming took 4 bases from V and 5 from J, leaving 19 bases between them. Germline CDR1 SGHDT, CDR2 YYEEEE. The CDR3 totals 15 residues. The full variable domain, with the rest looked up from reference TRBV5-6 and TRBJ2-7, is DAGVTQSPTHLIKTRGQQVTLRCSPKSGHDTVSWYQQALGQGPQFIFQYYEEEERQRGNFPDRFSGHQFPNYSSELNVNALLLGDSALYLCASSLTFRRGDEQYFGPGTRLTVT.